This TCR beta chain was sequenced in a study of blood T cell repertoires in COVID-19. Whole-study context: From T cells, B-cell-depleted T cells, or PBMCs came the material, which was cDNA or gDNA.

Germline CDR1 SGHTA, CDR2 FQGNSA. This CDR3 comprises 16 residues. V lost 0 bases and J lost 6; bases outside the gene matches: 8. Here immunoSEQ multiplex PCR was the method, and the copy in TCRdb shows in-frame clones only, minus some. Of about 220,000 clones listed, approximately 81% were seen once; the top ten hold about 3.9%. The rearrangement joins TRBV7-2 to TRBJ2-7; 10 bases map to TRBD1. Specimen: peripheral blood. The TCR comes from a woman aged 80 or over with acute or convalescent COVID-19. CDR3 coding DNA: TGTGCCAGCAGCTTAGCGGGGACAGGGGCTTCTGTCGAGCAGTACTTC. Translation gives CASSLAGTGASVEQYF.